This passage covers 20 T cell receptor beta chains from one sample sequenced in a study of T cell responses to AZD1222 COVID-19 vaccine. Profiled with immunoSEQ multiplex PCR; TCRdb holds only in-frame clones, not every one. This repertoire shows over 130,000 clones, almost 95% found once; its top ten account for around 3.5%. Sequencing was performed on peripheral blood, taken 28 days after the second AZD1222 dose. The receptor source for this set is an adult who received the AZD1222 COVID-19 vaccine.

The rearrangement links TRBV20-1 to TRBJ1-1; the D gene is possibly TRBD1 (5 bases). Germline V CDR1 and CDR2: DFQATT, SNEGSKA (reference sequence). V gave up 3 bases and J gave up 1 base, with 12 bases separating them. This CDR3 comprises 14 residues. In DNA form, the CDR3 reads TGCAGTGCTAGTTTAAGGGGTTGGAACACTGAAGCTTTCTTT. It translates to CSASLRGWNTEAFF.

The V and J genes are TRBV18 and TRBJ1-2; 8 nucleotides match TRBD1. Germline V gene sequence: CDR1 KGHSH, CDR2 LQKENI. CDR3 length equals 15 residues. V gave up 3 bases and J gave up 4 bases; unmatched junction bases: 7. The CDR3 protein is CASSPGTGLGYGYTF. The CDR3 DNA reads as TGTGCCAGCTCACCTGGGACAGGACTCGGCTATGGCTACACCTTC.

The rearrangement uses TRBV19 and TRBJ1-2; maybe TRBD1 (5 bases). Germline V gives CDR1 LNHDA, CDR2 SQIVND (reference sequence). V was pared by 3 bases and J by 0 bases, with 11 bases between. The CDR3 covers 15 residues. This CDR3 is CASSIPQGPNYGYTF. Written as DNA, the CDR3 is TGTGCCAGTAGTATCCCGCAGGGACCTAACTATGGCTACACCTTC.

The chain has TRBV28 and TRBJ1-6; tentatively, D is TRBD1 (5 bases). The CDR3 covers 15 residues. V dropped 6 bases and J dropped 10 bases, with 19 bases sitting between them. CDR1 and CDR2 (germline): MDHEN, SYDVKM. The CDR3 region is CASRWGIVPLSPLHF. The CDR3 DNA follows: TGTGCCAGCAGGTGGGGCATCGTGCCTCTATCACCCCTCCACTTT.

J is TRBJ2-2 and V is TRBV10-3; 7 bases map to TRBD1. Trimming took 0 bases from V and 0 from J; bases not matched to a gene: 4. Germline CDR1 ENHRY, CDR2 SYGVKD. This CDR3 has 17 amino acids. The CDR3 region is CAISESSGQSNTGELFF. CDR3 bases: TGTGCCATCAGTGAGTCGTCGGGACAGTCGAACACCGGGGAGCTGTTTTTT.

The chain links TRBV9 to TRBJ2-5, with D maybe TRBD2 (6 bases). CDR1 and CDR2 (germline): SGDLS, YYNGEE. CDR3 length: 14 amino acids. V lost 0 bases and J lost 9, with 15 bases in between. As DNA, the CDR3 is TGTGCCAGCAGCGTAGCGGGGGTGGCAGGTTCCCAGTACTTC. Amino acid sequence: CASSVAGVAGSQYF.

The gene calls are TRBV4-1 and TRBJ2-3, with TRBD2 matching 8 bases. This CDR3 is built from 15 residues. Germline trimming cut 1 base from V and 6 bases from J; bases unmatched to any gene: 6. Germline V gene data show CDR1 as MGHRA and CDR2 as YSYEKL. The DNA for the CDR3 is TGCGCCAGCAGCCAAGCTCTGCGGGAGGTGGATACGCAGTATTTT. Translating gives CASSQALREVDTQYF.

V usage is TRBV7-3 and J usage is TRBJ2-1; 10 bases agree with TRBD2. Germline CDR1 SGHTA, CDR2 FQGTGA. The CDR3 covers 17 residues. After removal of 1 base from V and 4 bases from J, the junction contained 7 bases not matched to a gene. The CDR3 here is CASSLKGSGGPYNEQFF. The CDR3 bases are TGTGCCAGCAGCTTAAAGGGTAGCGGGGGGCCTTACAATGAGCAGTTCTTC.

CDR3 sequence: CASSLSTDTQYF. CDR3 DNA sequence: TGTGCCAGCAGCTTGAGCACAGATACGCAGTATTTT. The chain carries TRBV5-4 and TRBJ2-3; D gene ambiguous. V was trimmed by 1 base and J by 0 bases, leaving 0 bases between them. The CDR3 runs to 12 residues. Germline CDR1 and CDR2: SGHNT and YYREEE (reference sequence).

The chain links TRBV19 to TRBJ1-3; the D gene is possibly TRBD1 (5 bases). This CDR3 region has 14 residues. CDR1 and CDR2 from the germline V gene are LNHDA and SQIVND (reference sequence). Deletions cut 3 bases from V and 8 bases from J, with 14 bases between. The CDR3 sequence: CASSIIRTGDTIYF. The CDR3 bases are TGTGCCAGTAGTATCATAAGGACGGGGGACACCATATATTTT. The entire variable domain, with the rest obtained from reference TRBV19 and TRBJ1-3, is as follows: DGGITQSPKYLFRKEGQNVTLSCEQNLNHDAMYWYRQDPGQGLRLIYYSQIVNDFQKGDIAEGYSVSREKKESFPLTVTSAQKNPTAFYLCASSIIRTGDTIYFGEGSWLTVV.

V usage is TRBV27 and J usage is TRBJ2-1; 8 bases agree with TRBD2. Germline values: CDR1 MNHEY, CDR2 SMNVEV (reference sequence). CDR3 size: 16 residues. Germline trimming cut 0 bases from V and 6 bases from J; bases unmatched to any gene: 7. CDR3 nucleotides: TGTGCCAGCAGTTTATCATTCGGCGGGAGGAGCAATGAGCAGTTCTTC. Its translation: CASSLSFGGRSNEQFF.

The V call is TRBV28, the J call TRBJ1-1; D remains ambiguous. Trimming shortened V by 2 bases and J by 1 base, and 5 bases separated the two germline ends. The CDR3 has 13 residues. Germline assignment: CDR1 MDHEN and CDR2 SYDVKM. Here the CDR3 DNA reads TGTGCCAGCAGTTTAAACAGGAACACTGAAGCTTTCTTT. Amino acids: CASSLNRNTEAFF. Together with reference TRBV28 and TRBJ1-1, the CDR3 gives the full variable domain: DVKVTQSSRYLVKRTGEKVFLECVQDMDHENMFWYRQDPGLGLRLIYFSYDVKMKEKGDIPEGYSVSREKKERFSLILESASTNQTSMYLCASSLNRNTEAFFGQGTRLTVV.

The gene calls are TRBV9 and TRBJ1-1, with D unclear. The CDR3 covers 14 residues. Per the germline V gene, CDR1 is SGDLS and CDR2 is YYNGEE. V was trimmed by 0 bases and J by 5 bases, leaving 11 bases between them. In DNA, the CDR3 is TGTGCCAGCAGCGTAGACGCAGGAGGGACTGAAGCTTTCTTT. This sequence encodes CASSVDAGGTEAFF. Supplemented by reference TRBV9 and TRBJ1-1, the full variable domain reads DSGVTQTPKHLITATGQRVTLRCSPRSGDLSVYWYQQSLDQGLQFLIQYYNGEERAKGNILERFSAQQFPDLHSELNLSSLELGDSALYFCASSVDAGGTEAFFGQGTRLTVV.

V gene TRBV2 combines with J gene TRBJ1-5; D is unclear. CDR1 and CDR2 (germline): SNHLY, FYNNEI. V was clipped by 2 bases and J by 4 bases, with 3 bases between them. This CDR3 spans 12 amino acids. The CDR3 loop is CASSELNQPQHF. CDR3 DNA: TGTGCCAGCAGTGAATTAAATCAGCCCCAGCATTTT. Variable domain in full (rest from reference TRBV2 and TRBJ1-5): EPEVTQTPSHQVTQMGQEVILRCVPISNHLYFYWYRQILGQKVEFLVSFYNNEISEKSEIFDDQFSVERPDGSNFTLKIRSTKLEDSAMYFCASSELNQPQHFGDGTRLSIL.

The chain uses TRBV7-9 and TRBJ2-5, with 11 bases fitting TRBD2. V trimming: 4 bases; J trimming: 2 bases; junction bases outside the gene matches: 3. CDR1 SEHNR and CDR2 FQNEAQ come from the germline V gene (reference sequence). The length of the CDR3 is 15 residues. CDR3 bases: TGTGCCAGCAGCTCGGGACTAGCGGTACAAGAGACCCAGTACTTC. Translating gives CASSSGLAVQETQYF.

The chain combines TRBV12-3 or TRBV12-4 with TRBJ2-3, with D possibly being TRBD1 or TRBD2 (5 bases each). The CDR3 runs to 13 residues. V was cut by 6 bases and J by 5 bases, with 12 bases left in between. CDR3 in amino acids: CASSRERGDTQYF. The CDR3 region has the DNA TGTGCCAGCAGCCGTGAGAGGGGAGATACGCAGTATTTT.

The chain employs TRBV14 and TRBJ1-6, with TRBD1 as a possible D gene (6 bases). This CDR3 has 15 residues. V lost 2 bases to trimming and J lost 10 bases, with 15 bases between them. CDR1 SGHDN and CDR2 FVKESK come from the germline V gene. This CDR3 is CASSQLRGRGSPLHF. The CDR3 DNA follows: TGTGCCAGCAGCCAACTCAGGGGTCGTGGGTCACCCCTCCACTTT.

This sequence joins TRBV28 and TRBJ1-2; D may be TRBD1 (6 bases). The CDR3 is 13 amino acids. The V end lost 2 bases, the J end lost 10 bases, and 14 bases lay between the germline ends. Germline V gives CDR1 MDHEN, CDR2 SYDVKM. Here the CDR3 DNA reads TGTGCCAGCAGTTTAGGGACAAAGAGGGACTACACCTTC. Its protein is CASSLGTKRDYTF.

This clone appeared a single time. The gene calls are TRBV28 and TRBJ2-7; D is unresolved. V was shortened by 2 bases and J by 2 bases, with 7 bases between the two germline ends. This CDR3 region has 13 residues. Germline lookup yields CDR1 MDHEN and CDR2 SYDVKM. The CDR3 protein is CASSLRTTYEQYF. CDR3 DNA: TGTGCCAGCAGTTTACGCACTACCTACGAGCAGTACTTC.

The chain uses TRBV3-1 (or the pseudogene TRBV3-2) and TRBJ1-2; D is perhaps TRBD1 (6 bases). Trimming left V 4 bases short and J 4 bases short, with 19 bases between. Germline CDR1 and CDR2: LGHDT and YNNKEL (reference sequence). The CDR3 loop spans 16 amino acids. The CDR3 protein is CASSLYALDSGYGYTF. CDR3 DNA: TGTGCCAGCAGCCTTTATGCGTTGGACAGCGGCTATGGCTACACCTTC.